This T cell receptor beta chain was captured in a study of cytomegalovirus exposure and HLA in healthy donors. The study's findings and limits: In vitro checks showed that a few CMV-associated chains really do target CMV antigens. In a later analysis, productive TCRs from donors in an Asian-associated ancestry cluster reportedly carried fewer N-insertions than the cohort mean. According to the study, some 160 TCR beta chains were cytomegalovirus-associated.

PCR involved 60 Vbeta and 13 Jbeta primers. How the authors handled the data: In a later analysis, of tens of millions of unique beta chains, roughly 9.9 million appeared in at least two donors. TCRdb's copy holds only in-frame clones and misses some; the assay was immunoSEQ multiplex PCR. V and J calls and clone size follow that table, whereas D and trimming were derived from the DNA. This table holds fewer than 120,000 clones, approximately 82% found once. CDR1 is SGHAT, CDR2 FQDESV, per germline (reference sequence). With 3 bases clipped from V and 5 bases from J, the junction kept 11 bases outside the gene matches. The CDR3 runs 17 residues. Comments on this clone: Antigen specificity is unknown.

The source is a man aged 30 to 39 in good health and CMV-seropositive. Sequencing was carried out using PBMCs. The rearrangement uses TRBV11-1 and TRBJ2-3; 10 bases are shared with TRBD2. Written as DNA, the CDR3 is TGTGCCAGCAGCTTTTTCCTAGCGGGGGATGAGGTAGATACGCAGTATTTT. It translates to CASSFFLAGDEVDTQYF.